Below are 3 T cell receptor beta chains sequenced from a single sample in a study of blood T cell repertoires in COVID-19. Data came from immunoSEQ multiplex PCR; TCRdb stores just in-frame clones and leaves some out. Of about 200,000 clones listed, roughly 90% are singletons. Specimen: PBMCs or T cells enriched from blood (not recorded which). All receptors derive from a woman aged 18-35 years who had recovered from COVID-19.

The chain is built from TRBV5-6 and TRBJ1-1; D is perhaps TRBD1 (5 bases). The CDR3 runs to 13 residues. V lost 0 bases, J lost 6 bases, and 9 bases lay in between. Germline CDR1 SGHDT, CDR2 YYEEEE. The CDR3 bases are TGTGCCAGCAGCTTGGTAGGGGCCTCTGAAGCTTTCTTT. This sequence encodes CASSLVGASEAFF.

The rearrangement links TRBV28 to TRBJ1-5; 8 nucleotides line up with TRBD1. V dropped 5 bases and J dropped 7; count of bases not matched to a gene: 10. The length of the CDR3 is 15 residues. Germline-derived CDR1 and CDR2 are MDHEN and SYDVKM. CDR3 protein: CASSPAAGGGQPQHF. The CDR3 DNA follows: TGTGCCAGCAGTCCCGCGGCAGGGGGCGGGCAGCCCCAGCATTTT.

The V gene is TRBV5-4, the J gene TRBJ1-1; no definite D call. Germline V gene lookup returns CDR1 SGHNT and CDR2 YYREEE (reference sequence). Trimming left V 0 bases short and J 6 bases short, with 9 bases between. This CDR3 region has 13 residues. CDR3 DNA sequence: TGTGCCAGCAGCTTGGATAGTATCGCTGAAGCTTTCTTT. Residues: CASSLDSIAEAFF.